Listed below are T cell receptor beta chains from one sample, sequenced in a study of lymphopenia after photon versus proton radiotherapy. Method: immunoSEQ multiplex PCR; TCRdb's copy keeps in-frame clones and lacks some. Of some 30,000 clones in the sample, about nine tenths were seen once. The sample consisted of peripheral blood, taken from a patient treated with photon-based radiotherapy. These receptors originate from a woman in her forties or fifties with pancreatic cancer. CDR3s include the opening cysteine and the closing phenylalanine or tryptophan. D genes are given only for firm matches. Not every row has a clone size; where given, it reads once, few, many or a size class.

v_call	clone_size	d_call	j_call	cdr3_nt	cdr3_aa
TRBV18	-	TRBD1	TRBJ1-6	TGTGCCAGCTCACGACAGGGAGGGGATTCACCCCTCCACTTT	CASSRQGGDSPLHF
TRBV19	-	-	TRBJ2-1	TGTGCCAGTAGTTTGGACAGTTACAATGAGCAGTTCTTC	CASSLDSYNEQFF
TRBV30	-	-	TRBJ1-4	TGTGCCTGGAGTGTCCAGGGAATCGAAAAACTGTTTTTT	CAWSVQGIEKLFF
TRBV29-1	-	TRBD2	TRBJ2-3	TGCAGCGTTGAGGGGACTAGCGCAGCAGATACGCAGTATTTT	CSVEGTSAADTQYF
TRBV19	-	-	TRBJ2-7	TGTGCCAGTAGTATAGATAGGAGCGGCAAGGAGAAATACGAGCAGTACTTC	CASSIDRSGKEKYEQYF
TRBV6-6	-	-	TRBJ1-5	TGTGCCAGCAGCCGTATACCTAATCAGCCCCAGCATTTT	CASSRIPNQPQHF
TRBV11-3	-	TRBD2	TRBJ2-1	TGTGCCAGCAGCCCGTCCCCTAGCGGGATTTTGTCCTACAATGAGCAGTTCTTC	CASSPSPSGILSYNEQFF
TRBV7-2	-	-	TRBJ1-1	TGTGCCAGCAGCCCCATCACAGTCATGAACACTGAAGCTTTCTTT	CASSPITVMNTEAFF
TRBV19	-	-	TRBJ2-3	TGTGCCAGTAGCGGCGCTTTGGGTGTCGGGACAGATACGCAGTATTTT	CASSGALGVGTDTQYF
TRBV7-8	-	-	TRBJ2-2	TGTGCCAGCAGGTTAAGAGATACAGGATACGGGGAGCTGTTTTTT	CASRLRDTGYGELFF
TRBV5-1	once	-	TRBJ2-7	TGCGCCAGCAGCCGGGACGCAAGCTCCTACGAGCAGTACTTC	CASSRDASSYEQYF
TRBV19	-	TRBD1	TRBJ2-7	TGTGCCAGTAGTTCCCGGGACAGGTACGAGCAGTACTTC	CASSSRDRYEQYF
TRBV4-1	-	TRBD1	TRBJ1-5	TGCGCCAGCAGCCCCGGGACAGGGACTAGCAATCAGCCCCAGCATTTT	CASSPGTGTSNQPQHF
TRBV7-9	-	-	TRBJ2-5	TGTGCCAGCAGCTTTGAGGGCGGGATGGAGACCCAGTACTTC	CASSFEGGMETQYF
TRBV5-1	once	-	TRBJ1-2	TGCGCCAGCAGCTTGGCCGGCAGCTATGGCTACACCTTC	CASSLAGSYGYTF
TRBV7-3	-	-	TRBJ1-1	TGTGCCAGCAGCTTAGGGGAGGTCACTGAAGCTTTCTTT	CASSLGEVTEAFF
TRBV4-3	-	-	TRBJ1-4	TGCGCCAGCAGCCCCTCAACGGGGGAGGGTGAGGAAAAACTGTTTTTT	CASSPSTGEGEEKLFF
TRBV19	-	TRBD1	TRBJ2-7	TGTGCCAGTAGTGGGGCAGGGGGAGCCTACGAGCAGTACTTC	CASSGAGGAYEQYF
TRBV11-3	once	-	TRBJ2-2	TGTGCCAGCAGCTTAGAGGTTGAGCGGGAGCTGTTTTTT	CASSLEVERELFF
TRBV7-9	few	TRBD1	TRBJ1-1	TGTGCCAGCAGCCCGGACAGGGAGACGACTGAAGCTTTCTTT	CASSPDRETTEAFF
TRBV29-1	-	-	TRBJ1-1	TGCAGCGTTGAAGGTCGGAACACTGAAGCTTTCTTT	CSVEGRNTEAFF
TRBV10-2	-	TRBD1	TRBJ2-1	TGCGCCAGCAGTGATGTGGACAGGGGTCACCATGAGCAGTTCTTC	CASSDVDRGHHEQFF
TRBV7-6	-	-	TRBJ2-1	TGTGCCAGCAGCTCGCTAGCAGGGACAACCAATGAGCAGTTCTTC	CASSSLAGTTNEQFF
TRBV7-9	-	-	TRBJ2-7	TGTGCCAGCAGCCCAAGGACAGATGCCTACGAGCAGTACTTC	CASSPRTDAYEQYF
TRBV2	-	-	TRBJ1-1	TGTGCCAGCAGCCCGACGTCCGGGAAGGCTTTCTTT	CASSPTSGKAFF
TRBV19	-	-	TRBJ1-2	TGTGCCAGTAGTATTGACAGCAACTATGGCTACACCTTC	CASSIDSNYGYTF
TRBV4-3	-	-	TRBJ2-7	TGCGCCAGCAGCAAAGACTTCGGGGGAGTGGGCTACGAGCAGTACTTC	CASSKDFGGVGYEQYF
TRBV11-2	-	TRBD1	TRBJ1-4	TGTGCCAGCAGCTTGGGTCCCGGGACAGTACGCGTTGAAAAACTGTTTTTT	CASSLGPGTVRVEKLFF
TRBV18	-	-	TRBJ2-5	TGTGCCAGCTCGGAATTACGTGGAGGAGAGACCCAGTACTTC	CASSELRGGETQYF
TRBV19	-	TRBD2	TRBJ2-7	TGTGCCAGTAGGTCAACTAGCGGGAGGGCCTCGGGCGAGCAGTACTTC	CASRSTSGRASGEQYF